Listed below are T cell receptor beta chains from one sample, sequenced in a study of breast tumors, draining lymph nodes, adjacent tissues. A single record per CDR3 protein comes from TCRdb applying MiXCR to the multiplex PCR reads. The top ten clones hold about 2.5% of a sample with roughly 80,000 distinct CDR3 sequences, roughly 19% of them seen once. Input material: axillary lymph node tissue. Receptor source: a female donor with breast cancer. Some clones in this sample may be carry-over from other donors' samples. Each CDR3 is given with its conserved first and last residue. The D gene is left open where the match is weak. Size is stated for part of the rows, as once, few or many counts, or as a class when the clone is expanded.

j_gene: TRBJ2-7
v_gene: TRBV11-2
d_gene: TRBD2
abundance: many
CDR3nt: TGTGCCAGCGCCGGGACTAGCGACGAGCAGTACTTC
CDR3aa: CASAGTSDEQYF

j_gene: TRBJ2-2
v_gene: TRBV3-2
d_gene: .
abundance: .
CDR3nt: TGTGCCAGCAGCCAAGGAACAGCGCGGGTTGGACTCGAGGAGCTGTTTTTT
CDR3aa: CASSQGTARVGLEELFF

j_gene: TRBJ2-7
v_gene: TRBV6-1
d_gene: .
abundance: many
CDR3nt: TGTGCCAGCAGGGCCGGTGGCGCCGGCTCCTACGAGCAGTACTTC
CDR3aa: CASRAGGAGSYEQYF

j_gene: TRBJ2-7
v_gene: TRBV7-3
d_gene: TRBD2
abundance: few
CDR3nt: TGTGCCAGCAGCCCCCGACTAGCGGGGATTTCCTACGAGCAGTACTTC
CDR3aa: CASSPRLAGISYEQYF

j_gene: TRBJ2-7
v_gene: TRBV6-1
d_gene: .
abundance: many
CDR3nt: TGTGCCAGCAAACGTACCTACGAGCAGTACTTC
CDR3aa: CASKRTYEQYF

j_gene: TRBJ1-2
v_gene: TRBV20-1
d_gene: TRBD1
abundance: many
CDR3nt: TGCAGTGCTAGGCGACAGGGGAATCGTGGCTACACCTTC
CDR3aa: CSARRQGNRGYTF

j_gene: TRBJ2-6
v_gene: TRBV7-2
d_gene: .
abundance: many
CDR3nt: TGTGCCAGCAGCTTACGGGGAGGTCCCTCTGGGGCCAACGTCCTGACTTTC
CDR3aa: CASSLRGGPSGANVLTF

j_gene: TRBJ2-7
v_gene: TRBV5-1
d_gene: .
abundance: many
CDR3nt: TGCGCCAGCACCCCGCGGGACCCCCTCTACGAGCAGTACTTC
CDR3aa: CASTPRDPLYEQYF

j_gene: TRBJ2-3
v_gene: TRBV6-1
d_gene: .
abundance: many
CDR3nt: TGTGCCAGCAGTGAAAGGGGATTCACAGATACGCAGTATTTT
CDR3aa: CASSERGFTDTQYF

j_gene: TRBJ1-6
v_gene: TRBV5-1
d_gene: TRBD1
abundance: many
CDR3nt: TGCGCCAGCAGCTTGGGACAGGGGGCTGGTTCACCCCTCCACTTT
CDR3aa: CASSLGQGAGSPLHF

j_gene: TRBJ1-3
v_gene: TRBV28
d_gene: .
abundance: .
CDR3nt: TGTGCCAGCAGTAAAGAGGAGCGAAACATCATATATTTT
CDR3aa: CASSKEERNIIYF

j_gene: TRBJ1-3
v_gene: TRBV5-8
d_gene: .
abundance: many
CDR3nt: TGTGCCAGCAGCTTGTGGGACACAGGGTTCTCTGGAAACACCATATATTTT
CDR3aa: CASSLWDTGFSGNTIYF

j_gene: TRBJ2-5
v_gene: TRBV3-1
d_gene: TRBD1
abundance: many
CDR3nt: TGTGCCAGCAGCCAGCGGACAGGGGGGCGGGGGACCCAGTACTTC
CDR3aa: CASSQRTGGRGTQYF

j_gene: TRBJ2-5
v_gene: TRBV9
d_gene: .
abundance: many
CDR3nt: TGTGCCAGCAGCGTAGGGCCCAGGGAAGAGACCCAGTACTTC
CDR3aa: CASSVGPREETQYF

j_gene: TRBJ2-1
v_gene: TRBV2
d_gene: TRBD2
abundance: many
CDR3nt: TGTGCCAGCAGCGGGACTAGCGGGATCTACAATGAGCAGTTCTTC
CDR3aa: CASSGTSGIYNEQFF

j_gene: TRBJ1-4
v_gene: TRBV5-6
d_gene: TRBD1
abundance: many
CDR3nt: TGTGCCAGCAGCTCACAGTATACAGGGGGCCCAAATGATGAAAAACTGTTTTTT
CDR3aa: CASSSQYTGGPNDEKLFF

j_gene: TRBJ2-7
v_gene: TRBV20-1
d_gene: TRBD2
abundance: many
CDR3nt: TGCAGTGCGGGGACTAGCGGGAGAATTAACTCCTACGAGCAGTACTTC
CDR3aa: CSAGTSGRINSYEQYF

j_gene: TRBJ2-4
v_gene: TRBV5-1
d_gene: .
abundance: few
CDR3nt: TGCGCCAGCAGCTTGGGGTCAGTCAGCGAAAACATTCAGTACTTC
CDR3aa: CASSLGSVSENIQYF

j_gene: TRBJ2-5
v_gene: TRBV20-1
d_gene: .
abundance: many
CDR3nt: TGCAGTGCTAGCCACTCCGACAACCAAGAGACCCAGTACTTC
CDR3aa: CSASHSDNQETQYF

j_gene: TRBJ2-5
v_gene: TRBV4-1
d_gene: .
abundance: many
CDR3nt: TGCGCCAGCAGCCGATCGGAGACCCAGTACTTC
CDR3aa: CASSRSETQYF

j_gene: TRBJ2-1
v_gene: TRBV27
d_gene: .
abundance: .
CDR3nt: TGTGCCAGCAGTCCACACCTAGACAATGAGCAGTTCTTC
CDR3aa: CASSPHLDNEQFF

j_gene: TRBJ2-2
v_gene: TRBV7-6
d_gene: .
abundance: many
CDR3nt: TGTGCCAGCAGCCTCGGGACGGGTCAGGTGGCCGGGGAGCTGTTTTTT
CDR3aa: CASSLGTGQVAGELFF

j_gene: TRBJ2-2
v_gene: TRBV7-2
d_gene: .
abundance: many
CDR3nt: TGTGCCAGCAGCTTATCCGGGGAGCTGTTTTTT
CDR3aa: CASSLSGELFF

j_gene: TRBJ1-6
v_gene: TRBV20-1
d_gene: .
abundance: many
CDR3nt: TGCAGTCCTGGGGGGGACTCCCCTTCCTATAATTCACCCCTCCACTTT
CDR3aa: CSPGGDSPSYNSPLHF

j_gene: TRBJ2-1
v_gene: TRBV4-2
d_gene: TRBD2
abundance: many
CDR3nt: TGTGCCAGCAGCCAAGAGGCGGGGGGGCCCAATGAGCAGTTCTTC
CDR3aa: CASSQEAGGPNEQFF

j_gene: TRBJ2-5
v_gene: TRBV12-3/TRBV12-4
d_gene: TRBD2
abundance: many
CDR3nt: TGTGCCAGCACTAGCGGCTCCCCGGAGACCCAGTACTTC
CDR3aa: CASTSGSPETQYF

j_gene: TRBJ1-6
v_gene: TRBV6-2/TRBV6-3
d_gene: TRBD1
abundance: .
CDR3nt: TGTGTCAGCAGTTACACAGGGGGAAACCGTTCACCCCTCCACTTT
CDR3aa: CVSSYTGGNRSPLHF

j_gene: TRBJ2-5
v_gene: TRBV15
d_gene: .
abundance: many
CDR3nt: TGTGCCACCAGCAGAGTACTAGAAGAGACCCAGTACTTC
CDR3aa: CATSRVLEETQYF

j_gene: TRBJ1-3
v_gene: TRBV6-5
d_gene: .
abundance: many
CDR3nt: TGTGCCAGCCACGCAGGGATCAGCTCTGGAAACACCATATATTTT
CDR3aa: CASHAGISSGNTIYF

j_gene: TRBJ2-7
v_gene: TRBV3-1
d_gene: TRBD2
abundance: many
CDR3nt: TGTGCCAGCAGCCCATCCCTCTCTAGCGGGAGCTACGAGCAGTACTTC
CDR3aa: CASSPSLSSGSYEQYF

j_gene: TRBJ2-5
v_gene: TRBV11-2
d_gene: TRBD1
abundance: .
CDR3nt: TGTGCCGGCAGCGCAGGGACAGGGAATCCCAAAGGGACCCAGTACTTC
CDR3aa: CAGSAGTGNPKGTQYF